A single sample gave rise to the 26 T cell receptor beta chains below, sequenced in a study of cytomegalovirus exposure and HLA in healthy donors. Primers for the PCR totalled 60 Vbeta and 13 Jbeta. Repertoires were generated with immunoSEQ multiplex PCR, while TCRdb's copy carries only in-frame clones and drops some. Of almost 200,000 clones listed, around 85% are singletons. Source material: PBMCs. The receptors derive from a woman aged 50 to 65 in good health and CMV-seronegative.

This chain joins TRBV4-1 and TRBJ2-3; D is possibly TRBD1 (6 bases). Trimming removed 4 bases from V and 5 bases from J, with 7 bases in between. The CDR3 has 12 amino acids. Germline-derived CDR1 and CDR2 are MGHRA and YSYEKL. The DNA of the CDR3 is TGCGCCAGCAGCCCAGGGGTAGATACGCAGTATTTT. It yields the protein CASSPGVDTQYF.

The chain combines TRBV4-1 with TRBJ2-5; D is unclear. TRBJ2-7 explains the end of the DNA better; the J call may be wrong. CDR1 and CDR2 from the germline V gene are MGHRA and YSYEKL. This CDR3 spans 15 amino acids. CDR3 sequence reads: CASSQSPGGTYEQYF. CDR3 sequence (DNA): TGCGCCAGCAGCCAATCCCCCGGCGGAACTTACGAGCAGTACTTC.

This clone was counted a single time. The same CDR3 arises from other DNA sequences in this sample as well. The chain couples TRBV30 to TRBJ1-3; D remains unclear. This CDR3 spans 12 amino acids. Trimming shortened V by 0 bases and J by 3 bases, and 3 bases separated the two germline ends. Germline V CDR1 and CDR2: GTSNPN, SVGIG (reference sequence). CDR3: CAWSVLGNTIYF. The CDR3 nucleotides are TGTGCCTGGAGTGTACTTGGAAACACCATATATTTT. The full variable domain, completed using reference TRBV30 and TRBJ1-3, is SQTIHQWPATLVQPVGSPLSLECTVEGTSNPNLYWYRQAAGRGLQLLFYSVGIGQISSEVPQNLSASRPQDRQFILSSKKLLLSDSGFYLCAWSVLGNTIYFGEGSWLTVV.

The chain has TRBV5-1 and TRBJ2-1, with 11 bases fitting TRBD2. V lost 4 bases, J lost 9 bases, and 9 bases stayed unmatched. Germline values: CDR1 SGHRS, CDR2 YFSETQ. The CDR3 runs 15 residues. Here the CDR3 reads CASSRGLADPPEQFF. CDR3 nucleotides: TGCGCCAGCAGCAGGGGACTAGCGGACCCACCTGAGCAGTTCTTC.

This clone was recorded a few times. The V and J genes are TRBV5-8 and TRBJ2-5, with no clear D. Trimming left V 2 bases short and J 5 bases short, with 4 bases between. The CDR3 is 11 amino acids. The germline gives CDR1 SGHTS, CDR2 YDEGEE. DNA of the CDR3: TGTGCCAGCAGCTTCAGGGAGACCCAGTACTTC. Its protein is CASSFRETQYF.

The chain links TRBV10-2 to TRBJ2-5, with D maybe TRBD2 (6 bases). CDR1 and CDR2 from the germline V gene are WSHSY and SAAADI. This CDR3 region has 14 residues. V lost 4 bases, J lost 5 bases, and 14 bases lay in between. The CDR3 DNA sequence: TGCGCCAGCAGTGTAGTCCCTGCGGGGGAGACCCAGTACTTC. This codes for CASSVVPAGETQYF.

For this clone: It is likely a read error, because the conserved phenylalanine at the end of the CDR3 is missing. The DNA for the CDR3 is TGTGCCAGCAGTTTTATTGGCCCAGGGATGAGCGAGCAGTACCTC. This translates into CASSFIGPGMSEQYL. This chain joins TRBV28 and TRBJ2-7, with a tentative D call TRBD1 (5 bases). The CDR3 consists of 15 residues. Trimming left V 3 bases short and J 6 bases short, with 18 bases between. Germline V gives CDR1 MDHEN, CDR2 SYDVKM.

The rearrangement joins TRBV19 to TRBJ1-5; a possible D gene is TRBD1 (6 bases). From germline, CDR1 is LNHDA and CDR2 SQIVND (reference sequence). CDR3 length: 16 amino acids. V dropped 5 bases and J dropped 0 bases, with 14 bases sitting between them. CDR3 protein: CASSPTGGFSNQPQHF. The CDR3 nucleotides read TGTGCCAGTAGTCCCACGGGGGGCTTTAGCAATCAGCCCCAGCATTTT.

This rearrangement joins TRBV28 to TRBJ2-2; 8 nucleotides match TRBD2. Germline CDR1 reads MDHEN; CDR2 reads SYDVKM. The CDR3 loop spans 15 amino acids. J gave up 5 bases and V 6 bases, and 8 bases lay outside the gene matches. CDR3 protein: CASRTGGGRTGELFF. The CDR3 DNA is TGTGCCAGCAGGACGGGGGGGGGCAGGACCGGGGAGCTGTTTTTT.

This clone was seen just once. The chain uses TRBV14 and TRBJ2-2, with D maybe TRBD2 (5 bases). This CDR3 has 17 residues. Germline CDR1 reads SGHDN; CDR2 reads FVKESK. V was pared by 0 bases and J by 5 bases, with 16 bases between. The CDR3 loop reads CASSQDLTSIGTGELFF. The CDR3 nucleotides read TGTGCCAGCAGCCAAGACCTTACTAGTATTGGAACCGGGGAGCTGTTTTTT.

The CDR3 reads CAWRSGQGTEAFF. The CDR3 DNA reads TGTGCCTGGAGGTCCGGGCAGGGGACTGAAGCTTTCTTT. The gene calls are TRBV30 and TRBJ1-1; a weak D match, TRBD1 (6 bases). The CDR3 totals 13 residues. Germline-derived CDR1 and CDR2 are GTSNPN and SVGIG (reference sequence). Trimming removed 3 bases from V and 5 bases from J, with 13 bases in between.

This clone was detected a few times. CDR3 DNA: TGTGCCAGCAGCTACCGTCTAGCGGGAGACACAGATACGCAGTATTTT. It is translated as CASSYRLAGDTDTQYF. The chain carries TRBV9 and TRBJ2-3, with 10 nucleotides matching TRBD2. Per the germline V gene, CDR1 is SGDLS and CDR2 is YYNGEE. The length of the CDR3 is 16 residues. Trimming at V came to 4 bases and at J to 2 bases, leaving 7 bases not matched to a gene. Combining the CDR3 with reference TRBV9 and TRBJ2-3 gives the whole variable domain DSGVTQTPKHLITATGQRVTLRCSPRSGDLSVYWYQQSLDQGLQFLIQYYNGEERAKGNILERFSAQQFPDLHSELNLSSLELGDSALYFCASSYRLAGDTDTQYFGPGTRLTVL.

The V gene is TRBV12-5, the J gene TRBJ2-3; 13 bases map to TRBD2. V dropped 6 bases and J dropped 3; count of bases not matched to a gene: 9. The CDR3 consists of 17 residues. Germline CDR1 LGHNT, CDR2 FRNRAP. This CDR3 reads CASGHSGTSGDTDTQYF. CDR3 DNA: TGTGCTAGTGGCCATTCCGGGACTAGCGGGGATACAGATACGCAGTATTTT. Together with reference TRBV12-5 and TRBJ2-3, the CDR3 gives the full variable domain: DARVTQTPRHKVTEMGQEVTMRCQPILGHNTVFWYRQTMMQGLELLAYFRNRAPLDDSGMPKDRFSAEMPDATLATLKIQPSEPRDSAVYFCASGHSGTSGDTDTQYFGPGTRLTVL.

The chain carries TRBV6-1 and TRBJ2-2; D perhaps matches TRBD1 (6 bases). This CDR3 is built from 14 residues. Trimming pared 8 bases from V and 3 bases from J, leaving 13 bases between. Germline CDR1 and CDR2: MNHNS and SASEGT. DNA for the CDR3: TGTGCCAGCGCCGGGACATTATACACCGGGGAGCTGTTTTTT. Translating it yields CASAGTLYTGELFF.

As to this clone: A read error may produce the germline difference seen at one junction end. The rearrangement links TRBV7-9 to TRBJ2-2; TRBD2 agrees at 7 bases. The CDR3 covers 16 residues. Germline assignment: CDR1 SEHNR and CDR2 FQNEAQ (reference sequence). The CDR3 here is CSSSLFGRSGAGELFF. In DNA, the CDR3 is TGTTCCAGCAGCCTATTCGGACGGAGCGGGGCCGGGGAGCTGTTTTTT.

The J gene is TRBJ2-7, the V gene TRBV11-2; D is unclear. V was shortened by 0 bases and J by 7 bases, with 7 bases between the two germline ends. Germline V CDR1 and CDR2: SGHAT, FQNNGV. The CDR3 is 12 residues long. CDR3 sequence (DNA): TGTGCCAGCAGCTTAGAGGTCGGGGAGCAGTACTTC. This sequence encodes CASSLEVGEQYF.

This chain connects TRBV30 to TRBJ2-1, with 8 positions matching TRBD2. Trimming removed 3 bases from V and 7 bases from J; junction bases left unmatched: 14. Germline V gene data show CDR1 as GTSNPN and CDR2 as SVGIG (reference sequence). The length of the CDR3 is 16 residues. The CDR3 coding sequence is TGTGCCTGGAGCGGAACGGGAGGGCCGGGTTTAAATGAGCAGTTCTTC. This gives the protein CAWSGTGGPGLNEQFF.

V usage is TRBV28 and J usage is TRBJ2-1, with D maybe TRBD2 (5 bases). CDR1 and CDR2 (germline): MDHEN, SYDVKM. V was trimmed by 11 bases and J by 9 bases, leaving 8 bases between them. This CDR3 contains 9 residues. The CDR3 sequence is CAVGVEQFF. In DNA, the CDR3 is TGTGCCGTCGGGGTTGAGCAGTTCTTC.

The CDR3 DNA sequence: TGTGCCAGCAGCCGCGCCGGCGCCAGGGTCCACGAGCAGTACTTC. Its translation: CASSRAGARVHEQYF. The V and J genes are TRBV28 and TRBJ2-7, with D possibly matching TRBD1 (5 bases). Trimming left V 6 bases short and J 5 bases short, with 20 bases between. CDR3 length: 15 residues. Germline V gene lookup returns CDR1 MDHEN and CDR2 SYDVKM.

The V gene is TRBV11-1, the J gene TRBJ2-7; the match to TRBD1 covers 7 bases. V dropped 4 bases and J dropped 3; count of bases not matched to a gene: 9. Germline V CDR1 and CDR2: SGHAT, FQDESV (reference sequence). The CDR3 is 15 residues long. CDR3 loop: CASSSSGTDYYEQYF. The CDR3 coding sequence is TGTGCCAGCAGCTCCTCCGGGACAGATTACTACGAGCAGTACTTC.

The sample holds one count of this clone. The chain links TRBV29-1 to TRBJ1-1, with D possibly TRBD1 on 6 matching bases. Germline CDR1 reads SQVTM; CDR2 reads ANQGSEA. The V end lost 7 bases, the J end lost 4 bases, and 13 bases lay between the germline ends. The CDR3 contains 12 residues. CDR3 in amino acids: CSAQQGVTEAFF. The CDR3 nucleotides are TGCAGCGCTCAACAGGGTGTCACTGAAGCTTTCTTT.

This clone has more than one count but fewer than ten. This sequence joins TRBV6-4 and TRBJ2-4; D remains ambiguous. This CDR3 comprises 15 residues. CDR1 and CDR2 from the germline V gene are MRHNA and SNTAGT. V shed 3 bases and J shed 0 bases, with 9 bases lying between them. The CDR3 sequence: CASSEQTLAKNIQYF. The CDR3 DNA sequence: TGTGCCAGCAGTGAACAGACACTAGCCAAAAACATTCAGTACTTC.

The J gene is TRBJ2-7, the V gene TRBV5-1, with 8 positions matching TRBD1. The junction had 8 bases not matched to a gene; V was cut back by 3 bases and J by 6 bases. In germline, CDR1 is SGHRS, CDR2 YFSETQ. CDR3 size: 14 residues. CDR3: CASSSPGQVVEQYF. The CDR3, as DNA: TGCGCCAGCAGCTCTCCGGGACAGGTGGTCGAGCAGTACTTC.

The chain has TRBV15 and TRBJ1-2, with 7 bases fitting TRBD1. J was trimmed by 4 bases and V by 8 bases; bases with no gene match: 4. The germline V gene encodes CDR1 LNHNV and CDR2 YYDKDF (reference sequence). CDR3 length: 12 amino acids. CDR3 in DNA: TGTGCCACCCGCCAGGGGGTCTATGGCTACACCTTC. Its protein is CATRQGVYGYTF.

This clone was seen a handful of times. The V and J genes are TRBV15 and TRBJ2-7; 11 nucleotides align to TRBD1. In germline, CDR1 is LNHNV, CDR2 YYDKDF (reference sequence). The CDR3 sequence is 15 residues long. The J segment lost 2 bases and the V segment lost 7 bases, leaving 7 bases of the junction unmatched. The CDR3 DNA reads as TGTGCCACCACCCGGGACAGGGGGGTAGCCTACGAGCAGTACTTC. Its translation: CATTRDRGVAYEQYF.

The J gene is TRBJ2-1, the V gene TRBV4-1; 9 bases fit TRBD2. Germline assignment: CDR1 MGHRA and CDR2 YSYEKL. The CDR3 has 13 residues. Trimming cost V 4 bases and J 6 bases; bases outside gene matches: 1. CDR3 loop: CASSRTSVNEQFF. The CDR3 coding sequence is TGCGCCAGCAGCCGGACTAGCGTCAATGAGCAGTTCTTC.